This entry is about one T cell receptor beta chain. Naive CD8 cells were CD45RO-negative, positively selected for CCR7, excluding terminally differentiated effector memory CD45RA+ cells. Donors had no recently reported acute infections or vaccinations and were HIV-negative. V dropped 5 bases and J dropped 3; count of bases not matched to a gene: 7. Germline V gene data show CDR1 as LNHDA and CDR2 as SQIVND (reference sequence). The CDR3 has 15 amino acids. This sample stems from a study of shared clonotypes between healthy human individuals. The authors ran the assay at deep level. Method: immunoSEQ multiplex PCR; TCRdb's copy keeps in-frame clones and lacks some. Of 1.5 million to 2.5 million clones in the sample, less than 95% were seen once.

The source material was naive CD8+ T cells sorted from blood. V and J are TRBV19 and TRBJ1-5; 7 bases fit TRBD1. The sequence was obtained from a man aged 18-30 years in good health. The CDR3 loop is CASSVMGTDNQPQHF. DNA for the CDR3: TGTGCCAGTAGTGTTATGGGGACAGACAATCAGCCCCAGCATTTT.